Reported below is one T cell receptor (beta chain). Its antigen remains unidentified. The entry originates in a study of identical twins. Notes on the study in general: For out-of-frame beta sequences, excess twin sharing was weaker.

One entry per CDR3 protein, called by TCRdb with MiXCR from the 5' RACE reads. The data show 550,000 to 700,000 distinct CDR3 sequences, with less than 25% seen just once and about 4.3% held by the top ten. CDR1 and CDR2 (germline): SNHLY, FYNNEI. Deletions cut 6 bases from V and 5 bases from J, with 10 bases between. CDR3 length: 12 amino acids. These data were also filed under a second study, of T cells expressing NK-cell markers. That report adds: One of eight sequenced donors was HCMV-seronegative; the other seven were seropositive. CD8+ T cells in roughly six donors included dominant NKG2C+ clonotypes at about 1.0-8%.

This chain links TRBV2 with TRBJ2-5; D gene unclear. The TCR was taken from a young woman in good health. Sequencing was done on a sample of PBMCs. The CDR3 nucleotides read TGTGCCAGCAGAAGAGGTTGGGAGACCCAGTACTTC. It is translated as CASRRGWETQYF.